This T cell receptor beta chain was identified during a study of shared clonotypes between healthy human individuals. The CDR3 extends over 14 amino acids. In germline, CDR1 is SGHAT, CDR2 FQDESV (reference sequence). V shed 5 bases and J shed 5 bases, with 10 bases lying between them. Method: immunoSEQ multiplex PCR; TCRdb's copy keeps in-frame clones and lacks some. Of millions of clones listed, more than 80% are singletons. The receptor's source is a young man in good health. The chain uses TRBV11-1 and TRBJ1-6; D unclear. Sequences were obtained from naive CD4+ T cells sorted from blood. Subset reported: CD45RA+ positively selected. Here the CDR3 reads CASSIQGDNSPLHF. CDR3 bases: TGTGCCAGCAGCATCCAAGGAGATAATTCACCCCTCCACTTT.